The 12 T cell receptor beta chains below were found in one sample sequenced in a study of T cell responses to AZD1222 COVID-19 vaccine. Sequenced by immunoSEQ multiplex PCR; TCRdb stores in-frame clones only, minus some. The sample yields some 180,000 clones, 94% seen once. The starting material was peripheral blood, obtained 28 days after the second AZD1222 dose. Every receptor here comes from an adult who received the AZD1222 COVID-19 vaccine.

CDR3 nucleotides: TGTGCCAGCAGCGCCCGGGAAATCAATTCACCCCTCCACTTT. It is translated as CASSAREINSPLHF. J is TRBJ1-6 and V is TRBV9; no clear D gene. This CDR3 comprises 14 residues. Trimming removed 3 bases at V and 7 bases at J, with 11 bases between. Germline V gives CDR1 SGDLS, CDR2 YYNGEE.

This sequence joins TRBV27 and TRBJ1-5; a weak D match, TRBD1 (6 bases). In germline, CDR1 is MNHEY, CDR2 SMNVEV (reference sequence). The CDR3 runs 16 residues. V shed 1 base and J shed 1 base, with 11 bases lying between them. CDR3 region: CASSLFGGESNQPQHF. CDR3 in DNA: TGTGCCAGCAGTTTATTCGGGGGCGAGAGCAATCAGCCCCAGCATTTT.

The V and J genes are TRBV10-3 and TRBJ1-2; tentatively, D is TRBD1 (6 bases). V was clipped by 3 bases and J by 0 bases, with 14 bases between them. This CDR3 comprises 16 residues. The V gene's germline CDR1 is ENHRY and CDR2 SYGVKD. For the CDR3, the DNA is TGTGCCATCAGTGAATTTACAGGGCTAGCTAACTATGGCTACACCTTC. The encoded protein is CAISEFTGLANYGYTF.

The V call is TRBV4-3, the J call TRBJ2-5; 8 nucleotides line up with TRBD1. The CDR3 loop spans 14 amino acids. V shed 0 bases, J shed 5 bases, and the junction held 2 bases outside the gene matches. CDR1 is LGHNA and CDR2 is YSLEER in the germline V gene. The CDR3 spells CASSQDWTGETQYF. CDR3 nucleotide sequence: TGCGCCAGCAGCCAAGATTGGACAGGGGAGACCCAGTACTTC.

The V and J genes are TRBV7-2 and TRBJ1-3; the D is unclear. V was pared by 4 bases and J by 0 bases, with 10 bases between. The V gene's germline CDR1 is SGHTA and CDR2 FQGNSA. The CDR3 contains 15 residues. The CDR3 nucleotides read TGTGCCAGCAGCTCCGGACGTAACTCTGGAAACACCATATATTTT. Protein: CASSSGRNSGNTIYF.

In DNA form, the CDR3 reads TGTGCCAGCAGCCAATCAGCGGGGCAGCACACAGATACGCAGTATTTT. Protein product: CASSQSAGQHTDTQYF. V usage is TRBV7-2 and J usage is TRBJ2-3; TRBD2 matches at 7 bases. CDR3 length equals 16 residues. CDR1 and CDR2 (germline): SGHTA, FQGNSA. Trimming removed 5 bases from V and 2 bases from J; junction bases left unmatched: 10.

J is TRBJ1-2 and V is TRBV3-1 (or the pseudogene TRBV3-2); D perhaps matches TRBD1 (5 bases). The CDR3 covers 14 residues. Trimming cost V 4 bases and J 4 bases, with 13 bases left between them. Germline V gene data show CDR1 as LGHDT and CDR2 as YNNKEL (reference sequence). DNA for the CDR3: TGTGCCAGCAGCCCGCGGGGCGGGGGCTATGGCTACACCTTC. This sequence encodes CASSPRGGGYGYTF.

This sequence joins TRBV29-1 and TRBJ2-5; 8 bases fit TRBD1. The V gene end was trimmed by 4 bases and the J gene end by 5 bases; junction bases not matched to a gene: 9. Germline V CDR1 and CDR2: SQVTM, ANQGSEA. This CDR3 has 14 amino acids. CDR3 region: CSVAWTGLWETQYF. The CDR3 DNA reads TGCAGCGTTGCCTGGACAGGGTTATGGGAGACCCAGTACTTC.

A few counts support this clone. V and J are TRBV5-1 and TRBJ1-6, with 7 bases aligning to TRBD1. Germline V gene lookup returns CDR1 SGHRS and CDR2 YFSETQ. V was clipped by 0 bases and J by 5 bases; unmatched bases: 5. The CDR3 is made up of 16 amino acids. This chain's CDR3 is CASSLGIGTDNSPLHF. The CDR3 bases are TGCGCCAGCAGCTTGGGGATAGGGACAGATAATTCACCCCTCCACTTT. Filled out from reference TRBV5-1 and TRBJ1-6, the complete variable domain reads KAGVTQTPRYLIKTRGQQVTLSCSPISGHRSVSWYQQTPGQGLQFLFEYFSETQRNKGNFPGRFSGRQFSNSRSEMNVSTLELGDSALYLCASSLGIGTDNSPLHFGNGTRLTVT.

The gene calls are TRBV5-4 and TRBJ2-5, with D possibly being TRBD2 (6 bases). The V end lost 3 bases, the J end lost 6 bases, and 12 bases lay between the germline ends. Germline V CDR1 and CDR2: SGHNT, YYREEE (reference sequence). The CDR3 runs to 13 residues. This CDR3 reads CASSSDGRKTQYF. The DNA for the CDR3 is TGTGCCAGCAGCTCAGATGGGAGGAAGACCCAGTACTTC.

This chain joins TRBV10-3 and TRBJ2-7; no clear D gene. Germline V CDR1 and CDR2: ENHRY, SYGVKD. V was trimmed by 3 bases and J by 3 bases, leaving 15 bases between them. The CDR3 runs 15 residues. CDR3 in amino acids: CAISDPGGPGYEQYF. The CDR3 region has the DNA TGTGCCATCAGTGACCCGGGTGGTCCGGGCTACGAGCAGTACTTC.

The chain couples TRBV10-2 to TRBJ1-1; the D is unclear. CDR3 size: 15 residues. Trimming left V 5 bases short and J 1 base short, with 14 bases between. Germline V lookup: CDR1 WSHSY, CDR2 SAAADI. The CDR3 region is CASSYPAPTNTEAFF. DNA of the CDR3: TGCGCCAGCAGTTATCCCGCCCCGACGAACACTGAAGCTTTCTTT.